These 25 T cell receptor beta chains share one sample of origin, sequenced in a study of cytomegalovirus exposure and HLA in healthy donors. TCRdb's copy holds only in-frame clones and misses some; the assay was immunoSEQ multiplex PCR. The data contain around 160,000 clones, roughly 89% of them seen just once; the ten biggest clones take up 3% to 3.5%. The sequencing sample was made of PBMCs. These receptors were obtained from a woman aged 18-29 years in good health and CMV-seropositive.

The CDR3 DNA reads as TGTGCCAGCAGTTCGACAGATGGGGCGGAGACCCAGTACTTC. Encoded protein: CASSSTDGAETQYF. The chain uses TRBV28 and TRBJ2-5; D is possibly TRBD1 (5 bases). This CDR3 comprises 14 residues. The V gene's germline CDR1 is MDHEN and CDR2 SYDVKM. The V end lost 4 bases, the J end lost 5 bases, and 14 bases lay between the germline ends.

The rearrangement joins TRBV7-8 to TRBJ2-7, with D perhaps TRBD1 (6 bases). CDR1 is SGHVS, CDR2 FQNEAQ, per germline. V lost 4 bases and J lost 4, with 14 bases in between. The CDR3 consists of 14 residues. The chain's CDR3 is CASSSSPGQYEQYF. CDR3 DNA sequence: TGTGCCAGCAGCTCATCCCCAGGACAGTACGAGCAGTACTTC.

The CDR3 sequence: CASSLTGGANTEAFF. The CDR3 DNA follows: TGTGCCAGCAGTTTAACGGGGGGCGCGAACACTGAAGCTTTCTTT. The rearrangement joins TRBV6-5 to TRBJ1-1; D may be TRBD1 (6 bases). This CDR3 contains 15 residues. Trimming took 4 bases from V and 1 from J, leaving 13 bases between them. Germline V CDR1 and CDR2: MNHEY, SVGAGI.

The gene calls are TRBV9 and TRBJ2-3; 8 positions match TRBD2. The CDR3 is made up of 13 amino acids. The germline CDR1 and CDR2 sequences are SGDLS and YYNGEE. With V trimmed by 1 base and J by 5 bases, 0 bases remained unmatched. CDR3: CASSVLAGDTQYF. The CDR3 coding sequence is TGTGCCAGCAGCGTACTAGCGGGAGATACGCAGTATTTT.

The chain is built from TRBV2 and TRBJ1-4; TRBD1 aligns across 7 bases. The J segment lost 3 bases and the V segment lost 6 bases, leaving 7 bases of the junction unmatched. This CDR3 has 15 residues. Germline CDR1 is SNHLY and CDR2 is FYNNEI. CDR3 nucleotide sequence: TGTGCCAGCAGGCCTGAAAGGGGGCCTAATGAAAAACTGTTTTTT. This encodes CASRPERGPNEKLFF.

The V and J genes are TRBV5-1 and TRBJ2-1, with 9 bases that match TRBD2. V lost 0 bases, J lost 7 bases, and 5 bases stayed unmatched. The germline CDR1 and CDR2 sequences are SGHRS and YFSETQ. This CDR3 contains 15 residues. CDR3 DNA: TGCGCCAGCAGCTTGGCAGGGACTAGCCAGAATGAGCAGTTCTTC. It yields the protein CASSLAGTSQNEQFF.

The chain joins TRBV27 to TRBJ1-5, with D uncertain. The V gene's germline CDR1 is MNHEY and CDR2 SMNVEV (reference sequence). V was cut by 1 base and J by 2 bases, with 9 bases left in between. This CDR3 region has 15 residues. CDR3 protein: CASSLWAVGNQPQHF. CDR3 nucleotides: TGTGCCAGCAGTTTATGGGCAGTGGGCAATCAGCCCCAGCATTTT.

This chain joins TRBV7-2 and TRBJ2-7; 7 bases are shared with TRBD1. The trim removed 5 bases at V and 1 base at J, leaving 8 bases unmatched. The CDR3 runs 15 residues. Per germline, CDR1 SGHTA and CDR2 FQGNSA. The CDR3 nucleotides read TGTGCCAGCAGCCTACCCCCGGGACAGTCCTACGAGCAGTACTTC. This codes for CASSLPPGQSYEQYF.

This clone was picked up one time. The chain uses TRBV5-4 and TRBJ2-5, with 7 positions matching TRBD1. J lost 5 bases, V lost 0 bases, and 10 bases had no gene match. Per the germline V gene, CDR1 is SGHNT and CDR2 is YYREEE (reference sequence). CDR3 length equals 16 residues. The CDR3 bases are TGTGCCAGCAGCTTGGGGGGGAACAGGGGCCGGGAGACCCAGTACTTC. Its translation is CASSLGGNRGRETQYF.

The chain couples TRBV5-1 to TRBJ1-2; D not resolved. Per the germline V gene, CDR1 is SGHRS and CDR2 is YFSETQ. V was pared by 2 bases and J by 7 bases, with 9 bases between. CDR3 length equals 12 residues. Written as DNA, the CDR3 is TGCGCCAGCAGCTTCCCCCCCAGTGGCTACACCTTC. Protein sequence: CASSFPPSGYTF.

CDR3 sequence reads: CATSRDRTAASTDTQYF. The CDR3 DNA reads TGTGCCACCAGCAGAGACCGGACAGCCGCTAGCACAGATACGCAGTATTTT. This chain connects TRBV15 to TRBJ2-3, with a possible D match to TRBD1 (6 bases). Deletions cut 0 bases from V and 0 bases from J, with 13 bases between. CDR1 and CDR2 (germline): LNHNV, YYDKDF (reference sequence). The CDR3 totals 17 residues.

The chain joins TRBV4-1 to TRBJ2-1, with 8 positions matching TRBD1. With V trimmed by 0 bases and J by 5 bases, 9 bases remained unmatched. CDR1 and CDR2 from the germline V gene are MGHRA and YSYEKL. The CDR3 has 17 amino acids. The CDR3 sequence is CASSQDRAGGFHNEQFF. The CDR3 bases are TGCGCCAGCAGCCAAGACCGGGCAGGGGGCTTTCACAATGAGCAGTTCTTC.

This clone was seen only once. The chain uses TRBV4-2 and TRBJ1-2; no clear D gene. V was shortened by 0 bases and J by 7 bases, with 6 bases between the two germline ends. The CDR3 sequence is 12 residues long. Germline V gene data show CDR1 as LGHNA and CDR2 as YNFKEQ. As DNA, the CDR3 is TGTGCCAGCAGCCAAGATTTGAGTGGCTACACCTTC. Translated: CASSQDLSGYTF.

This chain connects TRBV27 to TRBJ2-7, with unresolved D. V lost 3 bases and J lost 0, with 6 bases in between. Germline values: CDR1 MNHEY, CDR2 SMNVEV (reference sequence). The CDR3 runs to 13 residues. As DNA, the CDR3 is TGTGCCAGCAGTTTTGCCGGCTCCTACGAGCAGTACTTC. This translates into CASSFAGSYEQYF.

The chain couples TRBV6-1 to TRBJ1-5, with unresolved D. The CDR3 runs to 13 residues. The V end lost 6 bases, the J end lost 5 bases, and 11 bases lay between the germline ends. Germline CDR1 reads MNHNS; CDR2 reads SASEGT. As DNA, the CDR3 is TGTGCCAGCAGAGCCGAGGGTGATCAGCCCCAGCATTTT. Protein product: CASRAEGDQPQHF.

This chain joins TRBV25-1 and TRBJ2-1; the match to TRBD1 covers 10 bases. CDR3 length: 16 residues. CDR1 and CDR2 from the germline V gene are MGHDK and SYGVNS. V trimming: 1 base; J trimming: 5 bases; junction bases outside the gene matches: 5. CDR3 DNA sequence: TGTGCCAGCAGTGAATGGGACAGGGGTTCAGACAATGAGCAGTTCTTC. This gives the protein CASSEWDRGSDNEQFF. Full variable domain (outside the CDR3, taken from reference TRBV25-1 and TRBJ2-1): EADIYQTPRYLVIGTGKKITLECSQTMGHDKMYWYQQDPGMELHLIHYSYGVNSTEKGDLSSESTVSRIRTEHFPLTLESARPSHTSQYLCASSEWDRGSDNEQFFGPGTRLTVL.

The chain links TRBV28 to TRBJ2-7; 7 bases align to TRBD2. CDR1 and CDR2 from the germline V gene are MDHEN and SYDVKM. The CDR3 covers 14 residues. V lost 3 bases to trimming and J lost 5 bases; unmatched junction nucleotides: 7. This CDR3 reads CASSFGRESDEQYF. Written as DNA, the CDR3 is TGTGCCAGCAGTTTCGGGCGGGAGTCGGACGAGCAGTACTTC.

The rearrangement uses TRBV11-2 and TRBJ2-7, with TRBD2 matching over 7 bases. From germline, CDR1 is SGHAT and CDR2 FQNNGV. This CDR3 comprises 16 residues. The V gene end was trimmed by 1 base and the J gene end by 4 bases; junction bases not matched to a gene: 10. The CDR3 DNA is TGTGCCAGCAGCTTAGCCGCAGGACTAGTTGATTACGAGCAGTACTTC. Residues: CASSLAAGLVDYEQYF.

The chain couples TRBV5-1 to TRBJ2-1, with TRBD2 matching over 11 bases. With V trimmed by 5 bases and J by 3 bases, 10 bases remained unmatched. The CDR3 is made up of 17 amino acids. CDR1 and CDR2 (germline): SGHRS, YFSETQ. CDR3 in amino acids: CASSRGTSGPIYNEQFF. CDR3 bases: TGCGCCAGCAGTCGGGGGACTAGCGGCCCTATCTACAATGAGCAGTTCTTC.

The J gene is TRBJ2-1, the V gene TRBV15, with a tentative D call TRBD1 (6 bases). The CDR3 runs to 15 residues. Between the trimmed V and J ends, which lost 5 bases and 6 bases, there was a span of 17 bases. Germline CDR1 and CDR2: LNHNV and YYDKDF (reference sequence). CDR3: CATSGDRSPFNEQFF. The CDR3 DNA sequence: TGTGCCACCAGCGGTGACAGGTCCCCCTTCAATGAGCAGTTCTTC.

Written as DNA, the CDR3 is TGTGTCGAGGGAAACACCATATATTTT. Protein: CVEGNTIYF. V is TRBV21-1 and J is TRBJ1-3. TRBV21-1 represents a pseudogene. The CDR3 extends over 9 amino acids.

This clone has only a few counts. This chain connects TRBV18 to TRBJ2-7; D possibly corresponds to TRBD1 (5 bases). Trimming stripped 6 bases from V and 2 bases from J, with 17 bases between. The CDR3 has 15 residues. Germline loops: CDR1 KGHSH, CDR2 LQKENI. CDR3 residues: CASSPLETVAYEQYF. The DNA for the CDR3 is TGTGCCAGCTCCCCCCTGGAGACAGTGGCCTACGAGCAGTACTTC. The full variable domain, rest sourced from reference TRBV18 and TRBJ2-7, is NAGVMQNPRHLVRRRGQEARLRCSPMKGHSHVYWYRQLPEEGLKFMVYLQKENIIDESGMPKERFSAEFPKEGPSILRIQQVVRGDSAAYFCASSPLETVAYEQYFGPGTRLTVT.

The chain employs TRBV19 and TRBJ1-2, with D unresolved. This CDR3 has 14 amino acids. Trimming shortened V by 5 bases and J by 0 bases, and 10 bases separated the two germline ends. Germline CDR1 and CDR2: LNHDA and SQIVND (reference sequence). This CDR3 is CASSFPGANYGYTF. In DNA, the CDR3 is TGTGCCAGTAGTTTCCCCGGGGCTAACTATGGCTACACCTTC.

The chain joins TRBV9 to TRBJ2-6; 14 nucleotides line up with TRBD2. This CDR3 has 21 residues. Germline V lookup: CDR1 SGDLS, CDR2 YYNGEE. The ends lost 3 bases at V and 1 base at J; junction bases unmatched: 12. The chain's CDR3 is CASSAPSRTSGGHSGANVLTF. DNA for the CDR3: TGTGCCAGCAGCGCGCCATCACGGACTAGCGGGGGGCATTCTGGGGCCAACGTCCTGACTTTC.

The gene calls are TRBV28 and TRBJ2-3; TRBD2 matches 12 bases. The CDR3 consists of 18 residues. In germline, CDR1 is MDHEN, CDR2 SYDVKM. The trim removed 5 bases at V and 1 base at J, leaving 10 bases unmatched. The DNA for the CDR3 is TGTGCCAGCAGTCTTCTCCTAGCGGGAGGGGGGGGCACAGATACGCAGTATTTT. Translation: CASSLLLAGGGGTDTQYF.